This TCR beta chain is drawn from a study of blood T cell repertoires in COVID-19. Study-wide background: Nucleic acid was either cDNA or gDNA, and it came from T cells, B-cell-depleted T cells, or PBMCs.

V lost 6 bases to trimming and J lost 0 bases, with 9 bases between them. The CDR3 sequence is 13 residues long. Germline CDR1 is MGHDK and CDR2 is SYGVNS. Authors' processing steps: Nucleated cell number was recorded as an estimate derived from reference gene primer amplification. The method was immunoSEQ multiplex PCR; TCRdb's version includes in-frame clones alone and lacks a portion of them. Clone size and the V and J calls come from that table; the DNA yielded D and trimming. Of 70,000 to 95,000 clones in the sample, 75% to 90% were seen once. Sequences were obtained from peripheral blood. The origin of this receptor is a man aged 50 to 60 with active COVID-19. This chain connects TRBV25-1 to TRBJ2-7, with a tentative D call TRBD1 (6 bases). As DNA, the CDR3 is TGTGCCAGCAGACAGGGTCCCTCCTACGAGCAGTACTTC. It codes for CASRQGPSYEQYF.